Shown below are 27 T cell receptor beta chains from a single sample sequenced in a study of blood T cell repertoires in COVID-19. TCRdb's table, derived via immunoSEQ multiplex PCR, lists solely in-frame clones and lacks some. The repertoire has around 130,000 clones, under 85% of them found once; the top ten carry about 9.5%. The specimen was peripheral blood. Source of these receptors: a middle-aged man with active or convalescent COVID-19.

This clone has ten or more counts. The V call is TRBV1, the J call TRBJ1-6; the table's D call of TRBD1 was not tested on the DNA. TRBV1 represents a pseudogene. CDR3 size: 21 residues. The CDR3 DNA reads as TGCACCAGCAGCCAAGATCGCCGGACAGGGATATTGAGCTCCTATAATTCACCCCTCCACTTT. Protein sequence: CTSSQDRRTGILSSYNSPLHF.

The V and J genes are TRBV30 and TRBJ2-7; the match to TRBD1 covers 7 bases. The CDR3 runs 14 residues. V lost 4 bases, J lost 1 base, and 7 bases stayed unmatched. Looked up from germline, CDR1 is GTSNPN and CDR2 is SVGIG (reference sequence). The CDR3 bases are TGTGCCTGGAATCGGGGACAGCTATCCTACGAGCAGTACTTC. Residues: CAWNRGQLSYEQYF. Using reference TRBV30 and TRBJ2-7 for the parts outside the CDR3, the full variable domain is SQTIHQWPATLVQPVGSPLSLECTVEGTSNPNLYWYRQAAGRGLQLLFYSVGIGQISSEVPQNLSASRPQDRQFILSSKKLLLSDSGFYLCAWNRGQLSYEQYFGPGTRLTVT.

V is TRBV4-3 and J is TRBJ2-3; 12 nucleotides match TRBD1. The junction had 0 bases not matched to a gene; V was cut back by 1 base and J by 4 bases. Germline CDR1 reads LGHNA; CDR2 reads YSLEER. The CDR3 runs 15 residues. CDR3 DNA: TGCGCCAGCAGCCAAGGGGACAGGGGGCCAGATACGCAGTATTTT. Residues: CASSQGDRGPDTQYF.

The chain joins TRBV6-5 to TRBJ2-5; 11 bases are shared with TRBD2. Germline V gene data show CDR1 as MNHEY and CDR2 as SVGAGI. This CDR3 contains 16 residues. Trimming at V came to 0 bases and at J to 2 bases, leaving 2 bases not matched to a gene. For the CDR3, the DNA is TGTGCCAGCAGTTACTCTGCTAGCGGGGGGCAAGAGACCCAGTACTTC. Amino acids: CASSYSASGGQETQYF.

The chain recombines TRBV6-5 with TRBJ1-5, with a weak D call TRBD1 (5 bases). The CDR3 is made up of 14 amino acids. Germline CDR1 and CDR2: MNHEY and SVGAGI. Between the trimmed V and J ends, which lost 7 bases and 0 bases, there was a span of 10 bases. The CDR3 region is CASIGTYSNQPQHF. For the CDR3, the DNA is TGTGCCAGCATAGGGACTTATAGCAATCAGCCCCAGCATTTT.

The chain carries TRBV7-9 and TRBJ1-1; the match to TRBD1 covers 7 bases. The germline CDR1 and CDR2 sequences are SEHNR and FQNEAQ (reference sequence). The V segment lost 5 bases and the J segment 5 bases; nucleotides outside the gene matches: 11. This CDR3 is 15 amino acids long. DNA of the CDR3: TGTGCCAGCAGCCCAACGGACAGGTGGGGGACTGAAGCTTTCTTT. Translating it yields CASSPTDRWGTEAFF.

The rearrangement links TRBV12-3 or TRBV12-4 to TRBJ1-1; TRBD1 is a possible D gene (5 bases). The ends were cut back, 6 bases at V and 0 bases at J, with 8 bases in the middle. There are 13 residues in the CDR3. CDR3 sequence (DNA): TGTGCCAGCAGACGACAGATGAACACTGAAGCTTTCTTT. Its translation is CASRRQMNTEAFF.

The CDR3 region is CASSDGQGARWEYF. DNA of the CDR3: TGTGCCAGCAGTGATGGGCAGGGGGCGAGGTGGGAGTACTTC. This rearrangement joins TRBV2 to TRBJ2-7; 8 bases are shared with TRBD1. Per germline, CDR1 SNHLY and CDR2 FYNNEI. The CDR3 is made up of 14 amino acids. J lost 11 bases, V lost 3 bases, and 12 bases had no gene match. Variable domain in full (rest from reference TRBV2 and TRBJ2-7): EPEVTQTPSHQVTQMGQEVILRCVPISNHLYFYWYRQILGQKVEFLVSFYNNEISEKSEIFDDQFSVERPDGSNFTLKIRSTKLEDSAMYFCASSDGQGARWEYFGPGTRLTVT.

V is TRBV19 and J is TRBJ2-3, with D possibly being TRBD1 (5 bases). The CDR3 runs 12 residues. Trimming cost V 7 bases and J 6 bases, with 11 bases left between them. CDR1 LNHDA and CDR2 SQIVND come from the germline V gene (reference sequence). CDR3 nucleotide sequence: TGTGCCAGTACCTACGCAGGGGATACGCAGTATTTT. Protein product: CASTYAGDTQYF.

The CDR3 here is CASSVTGALNYGYTF. The CDR3 nucleotides read TGTGCCAGCTCAGTAACAGGGGCCCTTAACTATGGCTACACCTTC. The genes are TRBV18 and TRBJ1-2; 7 bases align to TRBD1. Per germline, CDR1 KGHSH and CDR2 LQKENI. V lost 5 bases, J lost 1 base, and 7 bases stayed unmatched. This CDR3 is built from 15 residues.

As for this clone: Other DNA sequences in this specimen translate into the identical CDR3. CDR3 in DNA: TGTGCCAGCAGTTTACGGACAGGGGGCTTCTACGAGCAGTACTTC. Protein product: CASSLRTGGFYEQYF. This sequence joins TRBV27 and TRBJ2-7, with TRBD1 identical over 11 bases. This CDR3 spans 15 amino acids. Germline assignment: CDR1 MNHEY and CDR2 SMNVEV (reference sequence). J lost 3 bases, V lost 2 bases, and 3 bases had no gene match.

The rearrangement links TRBV7-9 to TRBJ2-5, with D possibly TRBD2 on 6 matching bases. The V gene lost 4 bases and the J gene lost 5 bases, with 14 bases spanning the gap. This CDR3 has 14 residues. CDR1 is SEHNR and CDR2 is FQNEAQ in the germline V gene (reference sequence). The chain's CDR3 is CASSSIRGRETQYF. As DNA, the CDR3 is TGTGCCAGCAGCTCCATTCGAGGGAGGGAGACCCAGTACTTC.

The rearrangement uses TRBV6-6 and TRBJ1-4, with D unclear. Germline V CDR1 and CDR2: MNHNY, SVGAGI (reference sequence). Deletions cut 8 bases from V and 4 bases from J, with 17 bases between. The CDR3 sequence is 15 residues long. This CDR3 reads CASPTWGGLNEKLFF. The CDR3 DNA follows: TGTGCCAGCCCGACATGGGGAGGGCTTAATGAAAAACTGTTTTTT.

This chain connects TRBV28 to TRBJ1-5; D is perhaps TRBD1 (5 bases). V lost 1 base and J lost 11, with 18 bases in between. Germline V gene lookup returns CDR1 MDHEN and CDR2 SYDVKM. The CDR3 sequence is 15 residues long. The CDR3 loop is CASSLFPGTPRSQHF. DNA for the CDR3: TGTGCCAGCAGTTTATTTCCCGGGACTCCTCGGTCCCAGCATTTT.

V is TRBV5-1 and J is TRBJ1-4, with D tentatively TRBD1 (6 bases). From germline, CDR1 is SGHRS and CDR2 YFSETQ. Trimming cost V 4 bases and J 4 bases, with 17 bases left between them. This CDR3 contains 16 residues. CDR3 in DNA: TGCGCCAGCAGCCTCTCACCGGACAGCGGTAATGAAAAACTGTTTTTT. This gives the protein CASSLSPDSGNEKLFF.

In this sample, this clone turned up once. The chain employs TRBV2 and TRBJ2-5; 9 bases align to TRBD2. The germline V gene encodes CDR1 SNHLY and CDR2 FYNNEI. The trim removed 5 bases at V and 2 bases at J, leaving 3 bases unmatched. This CDR3 spans 14 amino acids. In DNA form, the CDR3 reads TGTGCCAGCAGTAAGGGACTAGCACAAGAGACCCAGTACTTC. This codes for CASSKGLAQETQYF.

About this clone: The identical CDR3 is also encoded by other nucleotide sequences in the sample. The V and J genes are TRBV6-5 and TRBJ1-5; tentative D call: TRBD1 (5 bases). Germline V gene lookup returns CDR1 MNHEY and CDR2 SVGAGI. The CDR3 is 15 residues long. Trimming shortened V by 2 bases and J by 2 bases, and 10 bases separated the two germline ends. The CDR3: CASSYRGLGNQPQHF. Written as DNA, the CDR3 is TGTGCCAGCAGTTACAGGGGCTTGGGCAATCAGCCCCAGCATTTT.

A single count supports this clone. The V and J genes are TRBV27 and TRBJ1-3; no clear D gene. Trimming pared 5 bases from V and 4 bases from J, leaving 12 bases between. Germline-derived CDR1 and CDR2 are MNHEY and SMNVEV (reference sequence). The CDR3 extends over 14 amino acids. CDR3 sequence reads: CASSPGGFGNTIYF. CDR3 in DNA: TGTGCCAGCAGTCCTGGAGGGTTCGGAAACACCATATATTTT.

This chain links TRBV6-5 with TRBJ2-5; TRBD1 agrees at 7 bases. Germline CDR1 reads MNHEY; CDR2 reads SVGAGI. This CDR3 has 14 amino acids. V lost 5 bases and J lost 5; bases outside the gene matches: 8. CDR3 nucleotide sequence: TGTGCCAGCAGTCTTACAGGGGTACGGGAGACCCAGTACTTC. Its protein product is CASSLTGVRETQYF.

The V gene is TRBV9, the J gene TRBJ2-7; TRBD2 might be the D (5 bases). There are 15 residues in the CDR3. Per the germline V gene, CDR1 is SGDLS and CDR2 is YYNGEE. V lost 2 bases, J lost 3 bases, and 15 bases lay in between. CDR3 residues: CASSVRRGAGYEQYF. The CDR3 nucleotides read TGTGCCAGCAGCGTTAGACGGGGTGCGGGCTACGAGCAGTACTTC.

The V call is TRBV6-1, the J call TRBJ1-5, with a weak D call TRBD1 (6 bases). The CDR3 has 14 residues. Germline V gene lookup returns CDR1 MNHNS and CDR2 SASEGT. Trimming cost V 3 bases and J 5 bases, with 11 bases left between them. The CDR3: CASSEMDSDQPQHF. DNA for the CDR3: TGTGCCAGCAGTGAGATGGACAGCGATCAGCCCCAGCATTTT.

The rearrangement links TRBV30 to TRBJ1-3, with D unresolved. Germline CDR1 is GTSNPN and CDR2 is SVGIG (reference sequence). Trimming removed 0 bases at V and 0 bases at J, with 6 bases between. The length of the CDR3 is 14 residues. CDR3 nucleotides: TGTGCCTGGAGTGTCATCAGCTCTGGAAACACCATATATTTT. Amino acids: CAWSVISSGNTIYF.

The CDR3 spells CASSPTDRAGGYTF. In DNA form, the CDR3 reads TGTGCCAGCAGCCCCACGGACAGGGCAGGAGGCTACACCTTC. The rearrangement links TRBV7-9 to TRBJ1-2, with 8 positions matching TRBD1. Per the germline V gene, CDR1 is SEHNR and CDR2 is FQNEAQ (reference sequence). This CDR3 comprises 14 residues. V shed 5 bases and J 8 bases; nucleotides not matched to a gene: 10.

V is TRBV5-5 and J is TRBJ2-1, with no clear D. CDR3 length: 14 amino acids. V lost 4 bases and J lost 0, with 8 bases in between. Germline CDR1 is SGHKS and CDR2 is YYEKEE (reference sequence). The CDR3 nucleotides read TGTGCCAGCAGCGCCTTACTCTCCTACAATGAGCAGTTCTTC. Translation gives CASSALLSYNEQFF.

The V gene is TRBV2, the J gene TRBJ2-7; 14 bases are shared with TRBD2. Germline V lookup: CDR1 SNHLY, CDR2 FYNNEI. The CDR3 extends over 18 amino acids. V trimming: 2 bases; J trimming: 7 bases; junction bases outside the gene matches: 13. CDR3 DNA sequence: TGTGCCAGCAGTGAATTGACTAGCGGGGGGGCCTTCAGTCGAGAGCAGTACTTC. As protein: CASSELTSGGAFSREQYF. Together with reference TRBV2 and TRBJ2-7, the CDR3 gives the full variable domain: EPEVTQTPSHQVTQMGQEVILRCVPISNHLYFYWYRQILGQKVEFLVSFYNNEISEKSEIFDDQFSVERPDGSNFTLKIRSTKLEDSAMYFCASSELTSGGAFSREQYFGPGTRLTVT.

The chain employs TRBV6-1 and TRBJ1-4; D possibly corresponds to TRBD1 (6 bases). This CDR3 has 13 residues. In germline, CDR1 is MNHNS, CDR2 SASEGT. V was pared by 2 bases and J by 13 bases, with 14 bases between. The CDR3 is CASSELMGAGLFF. The CDR3 coding sequence is TGTGCCAGCAGTGAACTTATGGGGGCAGGACTGTTTTTT.

CDR3 DNA: TGTGCCAGCAGCCCACGGACTAGCGGGGATGGAGAGACCCAGTACTTC. Its translation: CASSPRTSGDGETQYF. V gene TRBV4-2 combines with J gene TRBJ2-5, with 12 nucleotides matching TRBD2. CDR1 LGHNA and CDR2 YNFKEQ come from the germline V gene. CDR3 length: 16 amino acids. V dropped 4 bases and J dropped 4; count of bases not matched to a gene: 7.